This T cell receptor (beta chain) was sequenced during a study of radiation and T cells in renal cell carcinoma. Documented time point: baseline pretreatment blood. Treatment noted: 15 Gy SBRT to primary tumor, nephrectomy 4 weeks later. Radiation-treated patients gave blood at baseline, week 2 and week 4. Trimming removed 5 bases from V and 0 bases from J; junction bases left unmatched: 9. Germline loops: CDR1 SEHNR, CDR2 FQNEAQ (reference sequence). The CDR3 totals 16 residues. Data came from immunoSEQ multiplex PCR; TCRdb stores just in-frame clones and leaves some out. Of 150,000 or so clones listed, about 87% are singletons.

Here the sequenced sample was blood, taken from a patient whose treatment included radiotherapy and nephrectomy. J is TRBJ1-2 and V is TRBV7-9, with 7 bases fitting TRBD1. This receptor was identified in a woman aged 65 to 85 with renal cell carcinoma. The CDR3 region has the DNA TGTGCCAGCAGCGAACAGGGGCAGAAAACTAACTATGGCTACACCTTC. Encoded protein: CASSEQGQKTNYGYTF.